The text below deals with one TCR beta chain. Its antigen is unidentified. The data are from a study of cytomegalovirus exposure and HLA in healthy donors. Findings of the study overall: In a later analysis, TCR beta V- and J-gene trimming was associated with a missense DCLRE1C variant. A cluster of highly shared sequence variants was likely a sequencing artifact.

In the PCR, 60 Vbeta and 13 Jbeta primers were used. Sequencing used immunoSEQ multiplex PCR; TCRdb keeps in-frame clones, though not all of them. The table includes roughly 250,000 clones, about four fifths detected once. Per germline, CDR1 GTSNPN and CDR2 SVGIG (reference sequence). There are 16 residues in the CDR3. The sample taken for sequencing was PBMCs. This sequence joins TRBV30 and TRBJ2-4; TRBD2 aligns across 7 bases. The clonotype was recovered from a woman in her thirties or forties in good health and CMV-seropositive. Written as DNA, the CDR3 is TGTTCCTTGGATGGAGGGGAGGGGAAGGCCAAAAACATTCAGTACTTC. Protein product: CSLDGGEGKAKNIQYF.